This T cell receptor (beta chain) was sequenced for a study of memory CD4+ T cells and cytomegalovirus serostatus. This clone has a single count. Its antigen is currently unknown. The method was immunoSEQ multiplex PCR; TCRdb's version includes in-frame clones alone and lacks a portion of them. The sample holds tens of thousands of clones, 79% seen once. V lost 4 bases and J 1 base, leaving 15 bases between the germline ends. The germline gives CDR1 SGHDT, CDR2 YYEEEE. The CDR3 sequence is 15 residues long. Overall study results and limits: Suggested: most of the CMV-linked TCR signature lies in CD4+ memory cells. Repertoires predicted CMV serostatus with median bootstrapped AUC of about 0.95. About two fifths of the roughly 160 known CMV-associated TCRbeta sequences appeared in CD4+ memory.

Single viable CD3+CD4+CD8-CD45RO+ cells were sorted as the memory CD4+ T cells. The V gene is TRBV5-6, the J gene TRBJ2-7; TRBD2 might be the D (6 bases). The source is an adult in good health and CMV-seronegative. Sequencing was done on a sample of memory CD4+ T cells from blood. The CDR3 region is CASSPRAGLSYEQYF. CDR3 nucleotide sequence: TGTGCCAGCAGCCCCCGCGCGGGGTTATCCTACGAGCAGTACTTC.